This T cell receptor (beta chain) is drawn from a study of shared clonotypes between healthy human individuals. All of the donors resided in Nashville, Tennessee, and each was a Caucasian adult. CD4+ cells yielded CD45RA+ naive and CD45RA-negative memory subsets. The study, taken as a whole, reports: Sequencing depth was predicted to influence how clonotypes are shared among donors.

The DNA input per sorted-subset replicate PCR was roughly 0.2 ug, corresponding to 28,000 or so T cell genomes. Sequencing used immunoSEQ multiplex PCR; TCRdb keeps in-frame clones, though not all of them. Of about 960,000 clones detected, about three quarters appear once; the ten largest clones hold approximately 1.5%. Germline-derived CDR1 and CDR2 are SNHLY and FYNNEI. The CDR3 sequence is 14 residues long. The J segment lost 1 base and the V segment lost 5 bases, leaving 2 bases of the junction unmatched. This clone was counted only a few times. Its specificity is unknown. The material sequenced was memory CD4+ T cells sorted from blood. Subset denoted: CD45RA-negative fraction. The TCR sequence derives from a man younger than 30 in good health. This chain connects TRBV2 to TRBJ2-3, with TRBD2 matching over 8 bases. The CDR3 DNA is TGTGCCAGCAGTAATAGCGGGGGCACAGATACGCAGTATTTT. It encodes CASSNSGGTDTQYF.